This T cell receptor beta chain was documented in a study of blood T cells in healthy people across ages. Overall study results and limits: TCR beta diversity, measured per million T cells, fell in a roughly linear way with age. Higher diversity and more naive CD4+ cells were features of long-lived donors, compared to aged donors.

Primed by a sample-barcoded 5' primer and a J-beta primer mix, a second PCR proceeded for 7 to 11 cycles. In TCRdb, the 5' RACE reads were re-called with MiXCR into one record per CDR3 protein. Here the sample spans about 1.8 million distinct CDR3 sequences, roughly 50% being singletons. No fewer than 5.5 micrograms of total RNA were isolated from every sample. V was pared by 6 bases and J by 4 bases, with 25 bases between. CDR3 length: 17 residues. Germline V gene lookup returns CDR1 DFQATT and CDR2 SNEGSKA (reference sequence). With respect to this clonotype: The antigen is unknown.

This chain connects TRBV20-1 to TRBJ1-5; a possible D gene is TRBD1 (6 bases). This sequence was found in a middle-aged woman in good health. Sequencing input: blood. The CDR3 DNA reads TGCAGTGCCCTCAAGACACAGGGCACCTATAGTAATCAGCCCCAGCATTTT. Its protein product is CSALKTQGTYSNQPQHF.